The 23 T cell receptor beta chains below all came from one sample that was sequenced in a study of control samples from healthy donors and cancer patients. The assay was immunoSEQ multiplex PCR, and TCRdb's table has in-frame clones only and misses some. The table has around 110,000 clones, around 87% seen once; the top ten hold about 1.1%. Sequencing was carried out using PBMCs. The receptors were gathered from a woman aged 50 to 60 with colorectal cancer.

The rearrangement links TRBV10-1 to TRBJ1-1, with TRBD1 matching 7 bases. The CDR3 extends over 16 amino acids. V was clipped by 2 bases and J by 5 bases; unmatched bases: 11. From germline, CDR1 is WNHNN and CDR2 SYGVQD (reference sequence). CDR3 DNA sequence: TGCGCCAGCAGTGAGAGTCGGAGGGGGCTGAGGACTGAAGCTTTCTTT. It translates to CASSESRRGLRTEAFF.

The rearrangement uses TRBV5-6 and TRBJ1-1; perhaps TRBD1 as D (6 bases). Germline values: CDR1 SGHDT, CDR2 YYEEEE. V gave up 6 bases and J gave up 0 bases, with 21 bases separating them. There are 17 residues in the CDR3. Here the CDR3 reads CASTSGAGVRMNTEAFF. The CDR3 DNA reads as TGTGCCAGCACCTCCGGGGCAGGGGTGCGTATGAACACTGAAGCTTTCTTT.

The chain recombines TRBV6-4 with TRBJ2-3, with 8 bases matching TRBD2. The germline CDR1 and CDR2 sequences are MRHNA and SNTAGT. The junction had 6 bases not matched to a gene; V was cut back by 2 bases and J by 2 bases. CDR3 size: 16 residues. This chain's CDR3 is CASSDRSGGYTDTQYF. Written as DNA, the CDR3 is TGTGCCAGCAGTGACAGATCGGGAGGGTACACAGATACGCAGTATTTT.

The chain uses TRBV29-1 and TRBJ2-7, with TRBD2 as a possible D gene (6 bases). CDR3 size: 15 residues. V was clipped by 4 bases and J by 1 base, with 17 bases between them. CDR1 SQVTM and CDR2 ANQGSEA come from the germline V gene. The CDR3: CSVAFWLSGSYEQYF. CDR3 bases: TGCAGCGTTGCTTTTTGGTTGAGCGGGTCCTACGAGCAGTACTTC.

V gene TRBV5-1 combines with J gene TRBJ2-2; tentatively, D is TRBD2 (6 bases). Germline CDR1 and CDR2: SGHRS and YFSETQ. The germline V and J ends were trimmed by 4 bases and 3 bases, with 13 bases remaining between them. The CDR3 is made up of 15 amino acids. The CDR3 DNA reads as TGCGCCAGCAGCCCCTCACGGGAGTACACCGGGGAGCTGTTTTTT. Translated: CASSPSREYTGELFF.

A single count supports this clone. CDR3 residues: CASSLATEQFF. CDR3 in DNA: TGTGCCAGCAGTTTAGCTACTGAGCAGTTCTTC. V gene TRBV28 combines with J gene TRBJ2-1; no definite D call. V lost 2 bases, J lost 9 bases, and 5 bases lay in between. In germline, CDR1 is MDHEN, CDR2 SYDVKM. The CDR3 has 11 amino acids.

The chain has TRBV11-2 and TRBJ2-3, with D possibly matching TRBD1 (5 bases). Trimming removed 2 bases from V and 8 bases from J, with 17 bases in between. Germline V lookup: CDR1 SGHAT, CDR2 FQNNGV. CDR3 length: 15 residues. CDR3 nucleotide sequence: TGTGCCAGCAGCTTACCACCCCAGGGCTCCTTTACGCAGTATTTT. Its protein product is CASSLPPQGSFTQYF.

This clone was recorded only once. This chain connects TRBV2 to TRBJ1-2; tentatively, D is TRBD1 (5 bases). CDR1 SNHLY and CDR2 FYNNEI come from the germline V gene. V lost 6 bases, J lost 8 bases, and 16 bases lay in between. The CDR3 length is 13 residues. CDR3 sequence: CASRDRGDWGYTF. In nucleotides, the CDR3 is TGTGCCAGCAGAGACCGGGGGGACTGGGGCTACACCTTC.

This clone was recorded only once. The chain has TRBV27 and TRBJ2-3; D possibly corresponds to TRBD2 (6 bases). V dropped 0 bases and J dropped 2 bases, with 21 bases sitting between them. Germline V gives CDR1 MNHEY, CDR2 SMNVEV (reference sequence). The CDR3 contains 19 residues. The CDR3 coding sequence is TGTGCCAGCAGTTTATCCCGAGACTCACCTAGCGCACACACAGATACGCAGTATTTT. Translation: CASSLSRDSPSAHTDTQYF.

The chain employs TRBV5-1 and TRBJ1-1; the match to TRBD1 covers 8 bases. The germline V gene has CDR1 SGHRS and CDR2 YFSETQ. This CDR3 is built from 18 residues. Trimming cost V 7 bases and J 3 bases; bases outside gene matches: 20. The CDR3 DNA reads as TGCGCCAGCGCCGCGGCTTACACTTCGGGACAGGTTTACACTGAAGCTTTCTTT. Its translation is CASAAAYTSGQVYTEAFF.

The chain has TRBV19 and TRBJ1-1, with D uncertain. This CDR3 has 13 amino acids. The ends were cut back, 9 bases at V and 6 bases at J, with 17 bases in the middle. Germline V gene data show CDR1 as LNHDA and CDR2 as SQIVND (reference sequence). The CDR3, as DNA: TGTGCCAGCCTAGGTTACCTCGGACCTGAAGCTTTCTTT. Its protein is CASLGYLGPEAFF.

CDR3 DNA sequence: TGTGCCAGCAGCTTAGGAGGGACAGCCACCTACGAGCAGTACTTC. It specifies CASSLGGTATYEQYF. The genes are TRBV7-9 and TRBJ2-7; 7 nucleotides match TRBD1. The junction had 5 bases not matched to a gene; V was cut back by 1 base and J by 2 bases. Germline CDR1 reads SEHNR; CDR2 reads FQNEAQ (reference sequence). The CDR3 consists of 15 residues.

V usage is TRBV30 and J usage is TRBJ2-1, with TRBD2 matching over 11 bases. The CDR3 totals 16 residues. The germline V gene encodes CDR1 GTSNPN and CDR2 SVGIG (reference sequence). Trimming cost V 3 bases and J 0 bases; bases outside gene matches: 4. CDR3 sequence (DNA): TGTGCCTGGAGGCACACTAGCGGGGGCTCCTACAATGAGCAGTTCTTC. Translation gives CAWRHTSGGSYNEQFF.

This chain joins TRBV6-5 and TRBJ1-2; D unresolved. This CDR3 comprises 13 residues. Germline V gene data show CDR1 as MNHEY and CDR2 as SVGAGI. V lost 8 bases and J 6 bases, leaving 16 bases between the germline ends. CDR3 in DNA: TGTGCCAGCCTAACGATGGGGTTGGATGGCTACACCTTC. Its translation: CASLTMGLDGYTF.

This clone was seen only once. The V and J genes are TRBV5-1 and TRBJ2-2; 13 bases match TRBD2. Per germline, CDR1 SGHRS and CDR2 YFSETQ. CDR3 size: 17 residues. V lost 5 bases and J lost 2; bases outside the gene matches: 6. The CDR3 DNA reads as TGCGCCAGCAGGGACCCGGGACTAGCGGGAAACACCGGGGAGCTGTTTTTT. Amino acids: CASRDPGLAGNTGELFF. Looking up the rest from reference TRBV5-1 and TRBJ2-2 gives the full variable domain: KAGVTQTPRYLIKTRGQQVTLSCSPISGHRSVSWYQQTPGQGLQFLFEYFSETQRNKGNFPGRFSGRQFSNSRSEMNVSTLELGDSALYLCASRDPGLAGNTGELFFGEGSRLTVL.

Only one count was recorded for this clone. V is TRBV30 and J is TRBJ1-1; D remains unclear. CDR3 size: 14 residues. The germline CDR1 and CDR2 sequences are GTSNPN and SVGIG (reference sequence). Trimming cost V 0 bases and J 0 bases, with 8 bases left between them. CDR3 nucleotides: TGTGCCTGGAGTGTCGAGACCATGAACACTGAAGCTTTCTTT. It is translated as CAWSVETMNTEAFF.

The chain carries TRBV19 and TRBJ1-2, with D possibly TRBD1 on 5 matching bases. Germline V gives CDR1 LNHDA, CDR2 SQIVND (reference sequence). The CDR3 has 11 residues. V shed 8 bases and J shed 8 bases, with 12 bases lying between them. DNA for the CDR3: TGTGCCAGTGCAGAGGGGACGGGCTACACCTTC. Its protein is CASAEGTGYTF.

CDR3 loop: CASSIGTTHYNEQFF. For the CDR3, the DNA is TGTGCCAGTAGTATAGGGACTACCCACTACAATGAGCAGTTCTTC. This rearrangement joins TRBV19 to TRBJ2-1; weak D call: TRBD2 (6 bases). In germline, CDR1 is LNHDA, CDR2 SQIVND (reference sequence). The CDR3 runs to 15 residues. Trimming took off 1 base at V and 3 bases at J, with 10 bases between the two ends.

A word on this clone: At the DNA level, this CDR3 is encoded by other sequences in the same sample as well. The gene calls are TRBV14 and TRBJ2-6, with D hard to call. Germline-derived CDR1 and CDR2 are SGHDN and FVKESK. CDR3 length: 13 residues. V lost 1 base and J 4 bases, leaving 2 bases between the germline ends. This CDR3 reads CASSQGGANVLTF. CDR3 DNA: TGTGCCAGCAGCCAAGGGGGGGCCAACGTCCTGACTTTC.

The J gene is TRBJ2-6, the V gene TRBV12-3 or TRBV12-4, with unresolved D. The CDR3 runs 13 residues. V was pared by 2 bases and J by 4 bases, with 3 bases between. The CDR3 reads CASSLSGANVLTF. CDR3 coding DNA: TGTGCCAGCAGTTTATCCGGGGCCAACGTCCTGACTTTC.

The rearrangement joins TRBV5-1 to TRBJ2-7; 7 bases fit TRBD1. This CDR3 has 13 amino acids. Germline values: CDR1 SGHRS, CDR2 YFSETQ. Germline trimming cut 2 bases from V and 2 bases from J; bases unmatched to any gene: 1. CDR3 sequence: CASSLGGPYEQYF. Here the CDR3 DNA reads TGCGCCAGCAGCTTAGGGGGCCCCTACGAGCAGTACTTC.

The chain employs TRBV4-2 and TRBJ2-1, with D perhaps matching TRBD2 (7 bases). CDR1 is LGHNA, CDR2 YNFKEQ, per germline. The CDR3 has 15 residues. The germline V and J ends were trimmed by 0 bases and 5 bases, with 11 bases remaining between them. The CDR3 nucleotides are TGTGCCAGCAGCCAAGATAGGGGGGGGGACAATGAGCAGTTCTTC. Protein: CASSQDRGGDNEQFF.

V is TRBV5-1 and J is TRBJ1-2; 7 bases are shared with TRBD1. V lost 2 bases to trimming and J lost 3 bases; unmatched junction nucleotides: 4. Germline-derived CDR1 and CDR2 are SGHRS and YFSETQ. This CDR3 is built from 14 residues. The CDR3, as DNA: TGCGCCAGCAGCTTTGCAGGGGGAGACTATGGCTACACCTTC. It codes for CASSFAGGDYGYTF.